This T cell receptor beta chain was sequenced in a study of cytomegalovirus exposure and HLA in healthy donors (dated by TCRdb to the late 2010s). With respect to the entire study: In an earlier analysis of 550 to 750 of the donors, 276 Gb of sequence data and some 100 million unique TCR beta sequences from about 179 million T cells were reported. HLA typing covered class I and class II loci at four-digit resolution. A separate validation cohort of roughly 130 different subjects was used in addition to the roughly 640-subject first cohort. An earlier analysis of around 580 of the donors used high-throughput TCR beta sequencing to judge whether each TCR beta V gene segment behaved as functional or pseudogenic. Every discovery cohort repertoire had been produced on one sequencing platform. A later genetic analysis took genome-wide SNP genotypes for about 65% of the 666 donors and used that subset as a discovery cohort. High-throughput TCR immunosequencing, statistical association of individual TCRs with disease status, and machine learning were combined to predict cytomegalovirus infection status. An early release that covered around 590 HLA-typed donors contained approximately 290 gigabases of sequencing data and around 80 million unique TCR sequences. Because of strong linkage in the cohort, five DR-DQ haplotypes were treated as single units for association and clustering. Donor age, sex, ethnicity and CMV serostatus were collected together with the repertoire data. Typing coverage varied by locus: roughly 629-630 donors for A, B, C, DRB1 and DQB1; more than 500 for DQA1; about 570 for DPA1; roughly 450 for DPB1. Rather than using new phenotypic data, the later analysis identified candidate immune exposures from TCR beta sequences and from how often those sequences occurred across donors. Using immunosequencing, the study profiled T cell repertoires from 666 subjects and related those repertoires to cytomegalovirus serostatus. Among the 398 genotyped donors, around 81% belonged to the genetic ancestry cluster associated with self-reported Caucasian donors. To study patterns of TCR occurrence, a later analysis re-analyzed previously published TCR beta repertoires from 650 to 750 donors and added high-resolution HLA genotyping. The aim of the study was to test whether cataloging public T cell receptors could identify signatures of past pathogen exposure. On average, 235,054 unique TCR beta nucleotide sequences were sequenced per donor among 398 genotyped donors of the cohort, with about 17% of those sequences being non-productive.

The library was produced with the immunoSEQ multiplex PCR assay. For the multiplex PCR, a mixture combining 60 forward primers for TCR Vbeta segments and 13 reverse primers for TCR Jbeta segments was used. The CDR3 region of rearranged TCR beta genes was amplified from genomic DNA with a multiplex PCR assay. The Illumina HiSeq System was used to sequence the amplified TCR beta libraries as 87-base-pair reads. The authors processed their data as follows. A later analysis tallied 75 million to 95 million unique TCR beta chains across the 660 or so repertoires, and approximately 11 million of those chains were shared by two or more donors. Raw reads were error-corrected and collapsed into unique sequences with a nearest-neighbor algorithm that merged closely related sequences to remove PCR and sequencing errors. CDR3 sequences were aligned to IMGT reference sequences to assign V, D and J gene segments. For a sequence to be retained, a match of at least six nucleotides to both a V gene segment and a J gene segment was required. Rearrangements were called productive when the CDR3 lacked stop codons and stayed in frame with V and J; all others were non-productive. Following IMGT convention, CDR3 was defined as the stretch from the second conserved V-encoded cysteine to the conserved J-encoded phenylalanine. The earlier analysis of about 590 of the donors excluded sequences that lacked an unambiguous match to a single V gene segment. In an earlier analysis of 587 of the donors, V segments were called functional above 56.7% productive rearrangements and were called segregating when the between-donor standard deviation exceeded 5%. A statistical classification framework was developed to diagnose cytomegalovirus status using the catalog of TCR beta chain sequences. V and J gene assignment, in a later analysis, came from comparing TCR nucleotide sequences with IMGT/GENE-DB human TR gene sequences. The TCRdist pipeline was used in a later analysis to assign CDR3 sequences and most-parsimonious VDJ recombination scenarios. In a later analysis, each TCR beta chain was defined by its CDR3 amino acid sequence together with its V-gene family, and reads lacking a unique V-gene family were excluded. In a later analysis, 500 to 700 highly shared, low-generation-probability nucleotide sequences were removed to address suspected cross-contamination and a sequencing artifact. A later analysis calculated a clonal expansion index for each public chain from normalized within-repertoire ranks of inferred template counts. In a later analysis, generation probabilities were computed using a VDJ recombination model fitted to out-of-frame rearrangements, and the results were checked against IGoR. In a later analysis, hypergeometric tests were used to score TCR-TCR, TCR-HLA and TCR-CMV co-occurrence, with a repertoire-size bias correction applied to TCR pairs. False discovery rates were estimated in a later analysis by permuting HLA or CMV assignments 20 times. A later analysis grouped co-occurring TCRs with DBSCAN, adding TCRdist sequence similarity when clustering within HLA-allele-positive subsets. Co-occurrence clustering excluded repertoires with fewer than 30,000 or more than 120,000 public chains, plus five with anomalous nucleotide sharing. Held by TCRdb, this immuneACCESS table contains in-frame sequences only and omits some clones. Under half of the omission traces to an unresolved V gene where checked; the cause of the rest is unknown. D and trimming were read from the DNA, whereas the V and J calls and clone size are those reported in that table. The sample includes around 140,000 clones, with around 80% observed a single time. The top ten clones comprise 1.8% of the sample.

A word on this clone: This clone's antigen is unknown. No much larger clone exists at a distance of one base, and base qualities are not known.

Trimming takes 3 bases off V and 1 base off J; junction bases not matched to a gene: 4. The CDR3 measures 15 amino acids from cysteine to phenylalanine. The read is trimmed to its CDR3 DNA, 45 bases read in frame from base 1. CDR1 and CDR2 are drawn from the germline V gene: SNHLY, FYNNEI. The paper's findings and limits, for the study overall: According to a later analysis, most CMV-associated TCR beta chains appeared to be HLA-restricted, and the HLA associations seemed to be driven largely by CMV exposure. This cohort had only TCR beta chains sequenced, and the lack of alpha or paired-chain data limited which features could be detected. In vitro tests confirmed that three of the cytomegalovirus-associated TCR beta chains recognize cytomegalovirus antigens. Most TCR sequences were observed very rarely across donors, whereas some public TCRs were present in many individuals. HLA typing was unavailable for some donors at each locus, so association tests used only the typed subset. A later genetic analysis reported fewer N-insertions in productive TCRs among donors in an Asian-associated ancestry cluster than the roughly 650-donor mean. Linkage disequilibrium might explain the correlated functional status among segregating V segments, but an unknown experimental factor could not be excluded. The study gave a list of 150 to 200 TCR beta chains associated with cytomegalovirus. A later analysis found that HLA-associated TCR beta chains were more clonally expanded and had lower generation probabilities than equally common non-associated chains. A cluster of highly shared sequence variants was judged likely to represent a technical artifact of the sequencing pipeline. A later genetic analysis associated a missense DCLRE1C variant with V-gene and J-gene trimming of TCR beta chains, and an independent cohort replicated the association. Because counts were too low, 15 to 20 rarely observed V segments, including chromosome 9 orphons, were left out of the earlier analysis of approximately 580 of the donors. The classifier was reported to diagnose cytomegalovirus status with high specificity and sensitivity in both the original and validation cohorts. In a later analysis, several top co-occurrence clusters were reported to appear linked to parvovirus B19, influenza, CMV and Epstein-Barr virus. When HLA alleles, especially DR and DQ, strongly co-occurred, attributing TCR associations to individual alleles was difficult. In a later analysis, the rate of TCR association differed among HLA loci, with DRB1 alleles having the most associated TCRs and HLA-C alleles having the fewest. Specific HLA alleles were associated with 16,951 TCR beta sequences at a false discovery rate of 0.05 in a later analysis. A further reported finding was that TCR beta sequences accurately predicted the HLA-A and HLA-B alleles for most subjects in the first cohort. According to the authors, the approach could potentially be generalized to other disease states and immunological phenotypes. CMV serostatus was the only immune exposure information available for the cohort. Broadly in line with IMGT annotations, most TCR beta V segments showed up in productive rearrangements about 87% or about 30% of the time in an earlier analysis of 587 of the donors. Sequencing depth was assumed to be roughly uniform across donors in the presence/absence analyses, though that assumption may not hold. Because the 87-base-pair reads could not distinguish some IMGT-functional V segments, including TRBV6-2 and TRBV6-3, those segments were excluded.

The cohort was made up of 500 to 800 healthy bone marrow donors. Cohort members were all nominally healthy when sampled, although unrecorded immune exposures were likely present. The donor was CMV seropositive and was included in the group of 250 to 300 seropositive cohort members. A peripheral blood sample was collected from each donor, and TCR beta sequencing was performed on peripheral blood mononuclear cells. Genomic DNA was extracted from the blood cell samples with the Qiagen DNeasy Blood Extraction Kit. The chain is assembled from TRBV2 and TRBJ2-7; the central 9 bases match TRBD1. This TCR was sampled from a female donor in good health and CMV-seropositive. Sequencing was performed on PBMCs. The DNA reads as follows: TGTGCCAGCAGTGATCCGGGACAGGGTTCCTACGAGCAGTACTTC. Protein translation: CASSDPGQGSYEQYF.